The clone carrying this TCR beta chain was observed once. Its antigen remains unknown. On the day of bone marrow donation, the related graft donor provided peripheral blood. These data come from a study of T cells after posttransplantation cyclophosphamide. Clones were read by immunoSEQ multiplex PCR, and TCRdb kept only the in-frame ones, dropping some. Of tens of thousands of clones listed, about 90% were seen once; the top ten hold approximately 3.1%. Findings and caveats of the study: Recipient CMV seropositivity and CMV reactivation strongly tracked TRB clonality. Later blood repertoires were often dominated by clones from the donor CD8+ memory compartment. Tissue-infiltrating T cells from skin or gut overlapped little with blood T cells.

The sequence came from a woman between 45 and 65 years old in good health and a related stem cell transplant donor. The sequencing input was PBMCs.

CDR3 sequence: CASSQVTLGSSGNTIYF. The CDR3 nucleotides read TGCGCCAGCAGCCAAGTGACTCTTGGGAGCTCTGGAAACACCATATATTTT. V usage is TRBV4-1 and J usage is TRBJ1-3; D not certain. The length of the CDR3 is 17 residues. Germline V gives CDR1 MGHRA, CDR2 YSYEKL. V shed 1 base and J shed 0 bases, with 13 bases lying between them.